The clone carrying this T cell receptor beta chain was seen only a few times. What it binds is unknown. The data were taken from a study of identical twins. Study outcomes and limitations: Sequences that were beta out-of-frame showed weaker excess twin sharing.

Between the trimmed V and J ends, which lost 3 bases and 2 bases, there was a span of 13 bases. Germline V CDR1 and CDR2: LGHDT, YNNKEL (reference sequence). CDR3 length: 15 residues. TCRdb re-analysed the 5' RACE reads in MiXCR, keeping a single row per CDR3 protein. The sample carries some 760,000 distinct CDR3 sequences, roughly 18% recorded once. These data were likewise used in another study, on T cells expressing NK-cell markers. That paper states: Dominant NKG2C+ clonotype frequencies of roughly 1.0-7.0% of CD8+ T cells were measured in roughly 6 donors.

The rearrangement links TRBV3-1 to TRBJ1-2; D gene ambiguous. What was sequenced was PBMCs. The TCR was taken from a young woman in good health. The CDR3 reads CASSQAVTPNYGYTF. The CDR3 bases are TGTGCCAGCAGCCAGGCAGTGACACCCAACTATGGCTACACCTTC.